This TCR beta chain emerged from a study of CXCR3-negative and CXCR3-positive naive CD8 T cells. Whole-study results and caveats: For CXCR3-positive naive cells, TRB CDR3s were more hydrophobic than those of CXCR3-negative naive cells.

In the case of this clonotype: Its target is unknown.

Via 5' RACE with UMI labels, TRB cDNA libraries were prepared. TCRdb reanalyzed the 5' RACE reads and collapses them to one entry per CDR3 protein, without DNA. The sample has over 95,000 distinct CDR3 sequences. From germline, CDR1 is SGHDN and CDR2 FVKESK. The CDR3 is made up of 18 amino acids. Sequencing used naive CXCR3+ CD8+ T cells from blood. As to subset: CD45RO-CCR7+CD27+CD95- naive CD8+ T cells expressing CXCR3 (TNR3+). V gene TRBV14 combines with J gene TRBJ2-1; TCRdb's D call of TRBD2 is untestable without DNA. The source of this sequence is a human donor in good health. Some clones in this sample may be carry-over from other donors' samples. The CDR3 protein is CASSQVQYGLAADNEQFF.